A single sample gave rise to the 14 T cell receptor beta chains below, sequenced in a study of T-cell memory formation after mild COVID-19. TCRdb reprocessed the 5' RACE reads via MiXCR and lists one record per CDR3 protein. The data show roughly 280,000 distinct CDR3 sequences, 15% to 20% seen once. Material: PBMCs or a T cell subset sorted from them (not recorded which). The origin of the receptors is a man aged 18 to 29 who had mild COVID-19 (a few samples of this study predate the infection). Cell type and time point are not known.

As DNA, the CDR3 is TGTGCCAGTGGGGCATCAATCTCCTACGAGCAGTACTTC. Translated: CASGASISYEQYF. The chain carries TRBV2 and TRBJ2-7; a weak D match, TRBD1 (5 bases). This CDR3 comprises 13 residues. Germline V lookup: CDR1 SNHLY, CDR2 FYNNEI. Trimming cost V 9 bases and J 0 bases, with 12 bases left between them.

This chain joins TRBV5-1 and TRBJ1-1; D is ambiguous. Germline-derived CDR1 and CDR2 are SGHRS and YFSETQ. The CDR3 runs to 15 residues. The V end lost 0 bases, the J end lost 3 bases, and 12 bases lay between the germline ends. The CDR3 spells CASSLGTQTYTEAFF. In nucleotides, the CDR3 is TGCGCCAGCAGCTTGGGGACTCAAACCTACACTGAAGCTTTCTTT. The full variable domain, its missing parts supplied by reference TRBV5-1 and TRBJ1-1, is KAGVTQTPRYLIKTRGQQVTLSCSPISGHRSVSWYQQTPGQGLQFLFEYFSETQRNKGNFPGRFSGRQFSNSRSEMNVSTLELGDSALYLCASSLGTQTYTEAFFGQGTRLTVV.

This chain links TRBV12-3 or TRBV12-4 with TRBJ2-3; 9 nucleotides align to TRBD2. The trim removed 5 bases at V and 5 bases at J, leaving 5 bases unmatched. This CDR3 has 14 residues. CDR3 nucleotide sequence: TGTGCCAGCAGTGGTCCTAGCGGGGTAGATACGCAGTATTTT. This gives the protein CASSGPSGVDTQYF.

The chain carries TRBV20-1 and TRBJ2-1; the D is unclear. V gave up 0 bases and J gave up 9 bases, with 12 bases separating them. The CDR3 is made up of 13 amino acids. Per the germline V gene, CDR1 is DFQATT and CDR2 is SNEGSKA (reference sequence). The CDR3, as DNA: TGCAGTGCTAGAGATCTAACGTCCGGTGAGCAGTTCTTC. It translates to CSARDLTSGEQFF.

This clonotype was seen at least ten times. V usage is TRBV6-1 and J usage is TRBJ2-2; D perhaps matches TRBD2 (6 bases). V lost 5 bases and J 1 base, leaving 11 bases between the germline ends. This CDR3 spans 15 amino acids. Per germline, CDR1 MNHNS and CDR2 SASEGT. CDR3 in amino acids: CASSPGTLNTGELFF. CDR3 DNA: TGTGCCAGCAGTCCCGGGACTTTGAACACCGGGGAGCTGTTTTTT.

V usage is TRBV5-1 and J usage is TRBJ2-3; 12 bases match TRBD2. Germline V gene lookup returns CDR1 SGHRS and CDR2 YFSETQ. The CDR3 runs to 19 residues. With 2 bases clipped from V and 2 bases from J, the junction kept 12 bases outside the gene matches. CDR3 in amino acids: CASSLLGASGGVATDTQYF. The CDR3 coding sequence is TGCGCCAGCAGCTTACTTGGAGCTAGCGGGGGGGTCGCCACAGATACGCAGTATTTT.

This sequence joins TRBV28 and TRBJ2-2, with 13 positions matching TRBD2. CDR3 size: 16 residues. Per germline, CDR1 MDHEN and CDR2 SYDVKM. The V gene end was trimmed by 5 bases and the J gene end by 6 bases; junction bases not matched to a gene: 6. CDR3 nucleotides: TGTGCCAGCAGTCTCACTAGCGGGGGGGTATCCGGGGAGCTGTTTTTT. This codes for CASSLTSGGVSGELFF.

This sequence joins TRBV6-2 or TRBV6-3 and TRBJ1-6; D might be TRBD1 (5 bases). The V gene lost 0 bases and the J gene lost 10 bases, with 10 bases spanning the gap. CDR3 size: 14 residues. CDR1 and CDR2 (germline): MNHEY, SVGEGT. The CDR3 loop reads CASSYSGTGSPLHF. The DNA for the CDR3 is TGTGCCAGCAGTTACTCAGGGACTGGATCACCCCTCCACTTT.

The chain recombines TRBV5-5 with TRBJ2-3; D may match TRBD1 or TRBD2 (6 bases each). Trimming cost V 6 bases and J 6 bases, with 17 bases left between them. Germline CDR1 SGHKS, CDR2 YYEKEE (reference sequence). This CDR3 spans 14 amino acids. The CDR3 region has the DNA TGTGCCAGCAACCGGGACACCCGGGGGGATACGCAGTATTTT. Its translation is CASNRDTRGDTQYF.

This CDR3 reads CASGTDGNTIYF. CDR3 in DNA: TGTGCCAGTGGAACAGACGGAAACACCATATATTTT. The V call is TRBV6-1, the J call TRBJ1-3; D call uncertain. This CDR3 comprises 12 residues. V gave up 9 bases and J gave up 4 bases, with 10 bases separating them. Germline V lookup: CDR1 MNHNS, CDR2 SASEGT.

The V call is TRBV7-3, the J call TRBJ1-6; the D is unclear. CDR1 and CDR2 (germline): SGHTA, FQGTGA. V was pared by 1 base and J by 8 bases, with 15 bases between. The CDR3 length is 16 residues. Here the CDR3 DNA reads TGTGCCAGCAGCTTAATGCCGCGAGGGAGGGATTCACCCCTCCACTTT. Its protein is CASSLMPRGRDSPLHF. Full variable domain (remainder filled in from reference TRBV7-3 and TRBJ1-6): GAGVSQTPSNKVTEKGKYVELRCDPISGHTALYWYRQSLGQGPEFLIYFQGTGAADDSGLPNDRFFAVRPEGSVSTLKIQRTERGDSAVYLCASSLMPRGRDSPLHFGNGTRLTVT.

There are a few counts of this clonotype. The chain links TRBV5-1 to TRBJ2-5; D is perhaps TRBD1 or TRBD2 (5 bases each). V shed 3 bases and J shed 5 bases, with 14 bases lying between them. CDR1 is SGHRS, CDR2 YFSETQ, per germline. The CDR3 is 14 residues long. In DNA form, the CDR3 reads TGCGCCAGCAGCTACATCCCGGGACCCGAGACCCAGTACTTC. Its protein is CASSYIPGPETQYF.

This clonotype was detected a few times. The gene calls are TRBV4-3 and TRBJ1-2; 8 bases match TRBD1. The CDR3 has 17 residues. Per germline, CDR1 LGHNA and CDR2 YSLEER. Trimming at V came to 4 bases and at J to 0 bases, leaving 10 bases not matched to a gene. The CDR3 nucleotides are TGCGCCAGCAGCCGTACTATAGACAGGGGCCCTAACTATGGCTACACCTTC. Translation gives CASSRTIDRGPNYGYTF.

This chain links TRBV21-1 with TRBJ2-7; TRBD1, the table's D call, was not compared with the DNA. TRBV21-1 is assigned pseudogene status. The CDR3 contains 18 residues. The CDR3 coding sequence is TGTGCCAGCAGCACCCCAACTGGGTCCGGGTTGAGCTCCTACGAGCAGTACGTC. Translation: CASSTPTGSGLSSYEQYV.